This T cell receptor beta chain was retrieved from a study of cytomegalovirus exposure and HLA in healthy donors. CDR1 and CDR2 from the germline V gene are SGHTA and FQGNSA. V was clipped by 5 bases and J by 4 bases; unmatched bases: 7. The CDR3 runs to 14 residues. Use of 60 Vbeta and 13 Jbeta primers characterized the PCR. Profiling relied on immunoSEQ multiplex PCR, and the TCRdb table lists in-frame clones only, not all of them. Among approximately 200,000 clones listed, 78% were seen once. The TCR was taken from a woman in her 30s in good health and CMV-seropositive. Sequences were obtained from PBMCs. V is TRBV7-2 and J is TRBJ2-7; 8 bases match TRBD2. CDR3 protein: CASSPGGAGYEQYF. The DNA for the CDR3 is TGTGCCAGCAGCCCCGGGGGGGCCGGGTACGAGCAGTACTTC.